This TCR beta chain was obtained from a study of T cell responses to AZD1222 COVID-19 vaccine (dated by TCRdb to about 2021). Regarding the research as a whole: TCR sequencing covered roughly 230 trial participants: 207 given two doses of AZD1222 and around 25 given two doses of MenACWY control vaccine. Enrollment into the trials was organized by age into subgroups of 18-55, 56-69 and 70-plus years, and those subgroups contained about 150, 27 and 61 TCR-sequenced participants, respectively. The research as a whole found: Most participants were white British and females outnumbered males, and the authors suggested that clonal diversity may have been underestimated. Because no day 14 peak-response samples were available, repertoires were characterized only after the peak T cell response. Spike-specific TCR breadth and depth rose significantly after two AZD1222 doses compared with day 0 and with MenACWY recipients. The 56-69-year group was small, and its depth increase did not reach significance, likely because of low power. Epitopes outside the regions mutated in the B.1.351 and B.1.1.7 variants were reportedly recognized by nearly half of the unique spike-specific TCRs. Conclusions about previously exposed vaccinees were limited because only six AZD1222 recipients were SARS-CoV-2 seropositive at baseline. CD4 TCRs associated with the vaccine covered the entire spike protein, and the dominant responses were in regions 160-218 and 743-854.

Of note for this clone: Its antigen remains unidentified. No base qualities exist here, and no much larger clone lies one base off it.

The time point label, as the study defines it: about 28 days (+/-7) after the second vaccine dose. Because spike-specific TCR depth and breadth did not differ between the two schedules, AZD1222 recipients who got a second dose at roughly 4 weeks were pooled with those who got a second dose at roughly 12 weeks. Samples from vaccinated people were obtained from the UK trials COV001 and COV002, which included a single-blind randomized controlled phase 2/3 trial of AZD1222 (ChAdOx1 nCoV-19) in healthy adults. Trial participant PBMC samples were collected at day 0 and day 28 after the second dose for TCRbeta chain sequencing. V is pared back by 5 bases and J by 1 base, with 15 bases lying between the germline termini. The germline V gene sets CDR1 to SGHTA and CDR2 to FQGNSA. Taken from cysteine to phenylalanine, the CDR3 has 16 residues. Only CDR3 DNA remains: 48 bases, in frame from the first base.

The CDR3 regions of human TCRbeta chains were analyzed by immunosequencing. The study's own analysis went as follows. Repertoire TCRs were checked for matches against a reference library of SARS-CoV-2-specific TCRs that had been generated using the MIRA antigen-specificity platform. Breadth was defined as the fraction of unique TCRs that were SARS-CoV-2-associated, and depth was defined as the fraction of total T cells that were SARS-CoV-2-associated. Using the MIRA data, each spike-specific TCR was assigned both to the spike region to which the TCR was reactive and to a CD4 or CD8 class. Log10-transformed breadth and depth values were compared by one-way ANOVA with Sidak's multiple comparisons tests. In its TCRdb copy, this immuneACCESS table keeps in-frame sequences only and misses some clones. Where compared with another copy, unresolved V genes explain less than half of these, and the others have no known cause. That table gives V, J and clone size, and the DNA gave D and trimming. For this sample the table gives 95,000 to 110,000 clones, of which 80% to 95% were detected only once. The top ten clones comprise roughly 6.2% of the sample.

The sequencing here drew on peripheral blood, taken 28 days after the second AZD1222 dose. The clonotype comes from an adult who received the AZD1222 COVID-19 vaccine. The chain uses TRBV7-2 and TRBJ1-5, and the D gene may be TRBD1, 5 bases matching. The DNA sequence reads TGTGCCAGCAGCCCACGGCAGGGCCTGAGCAATCAGCCCCAGCATTTT. Its protein reads: CASSPRQGLSNQPQHF. Outside the CDR3, residues come from the reference TRBV7-2 and TRBJ1-5 proteins, so the full variable domain is: GAGVSQSPSNKVTEKGKDVELRCDPISGHTALYWYRQSLGQGLEFLIYFQGNSAPDKSGLPSDRFSAERTGGSVSTLTIQRTQQEDSAVYLCASSPRQGLSNQPQHFGDGTRLSIL.